Included here is one T cell receptor (beta chain) sequence, with context. V lost 3 bases and J lost 2, with 11 bases in between. Germline V CDR1 and CDR2: SGDLS, YYNGEE. This CDR3 contains 14 residues. The sort gate was single viable CD3+CD4+CD8-CD45RO+ cells for memory CD4+ T cells. This sample stems from a study of memory CD4+ T cells and cytomegalovirus serostatus. The overall study: Of the healthy Belgian adults, eight or nine were CMV seropositive and 24 seronegative.

The assay was immunoSEQ multiplex PCR, and TCRdb's table has in-frame clones only and misses some. The top ten hold around 0.94% of the sample, which has some 49,000 clones, roughly 80% seen once. The sequencing input was memory CD4+ T cells from blood. This chain links TRBV9 with TRBJ1-1; D is undetermined. The receptor comes from an adult in good health and CMV-seronegative. The CDR3 DNA is TGTGCCAGCAGCGCGACCCCTCAAAACACTGAAGCTTTCTTT. Translation: CASSATPQNTEAFF.